The T cell receptor (beta chain) described here comes from a study of T cells in Graves' hyperthyroidism and ophthalmopathy. RNA transcripts provided the source from which TCR beta CDR3 regions were amplified. When the TCR CDR3 underwent first-round RT-PCR, the HTBI primer set was used. A single record per CDR3 protein comes from TCRdb applying MiXCR to the multiplex PCR reads. The profile shows a few hundred thousand distinct CDR3 sequences, about 20% of them singletons. Diagnosing involved the use of clinical symptoms, serum thyroxine and TRAb, thyroid ultrasound and orbital computed tomography. The V gene's germline CDR1 is SGHTA and CDR2 FQGNSA. The V segment lost 3 bases and the J segment 3 bases; nucleotides outside the gene matches: 3. This CDR3 has 15 residues.

The receptor comes from a woman in her 70s with Graves' ophthalmopathy. The rearrangement joins TRBV7-2 to TRBJ2-1, with 9 bases identical to TRBD1. The sequencing sample was made of blood. The CDR3 reads CASSLDRGLYNEQFF. DNA for the CDR3: TGTGCCAGCAGCTTGGACAGGGGCCTCTACAATGAGCAGTTCTTC.